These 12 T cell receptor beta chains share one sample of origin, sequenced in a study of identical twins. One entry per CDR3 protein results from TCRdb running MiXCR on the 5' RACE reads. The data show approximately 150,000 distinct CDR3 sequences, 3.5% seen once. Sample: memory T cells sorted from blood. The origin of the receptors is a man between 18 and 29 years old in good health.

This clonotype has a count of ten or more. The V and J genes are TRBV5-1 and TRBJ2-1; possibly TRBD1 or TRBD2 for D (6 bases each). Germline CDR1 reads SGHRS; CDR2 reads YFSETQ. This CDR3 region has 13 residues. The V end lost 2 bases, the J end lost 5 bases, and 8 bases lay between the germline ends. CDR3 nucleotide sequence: TGCGCCAGCAGCTTTAGGGGGGACAATGAGCAGTTCTTC. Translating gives CASSFRGDNEQFF.

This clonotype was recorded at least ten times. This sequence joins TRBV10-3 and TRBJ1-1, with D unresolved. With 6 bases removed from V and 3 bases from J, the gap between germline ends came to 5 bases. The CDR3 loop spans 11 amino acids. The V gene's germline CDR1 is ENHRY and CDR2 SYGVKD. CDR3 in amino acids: CAIREDTEAFF. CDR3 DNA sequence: TGTGCCATCAGGGAAGACACTGAAGCTTTCTTT.

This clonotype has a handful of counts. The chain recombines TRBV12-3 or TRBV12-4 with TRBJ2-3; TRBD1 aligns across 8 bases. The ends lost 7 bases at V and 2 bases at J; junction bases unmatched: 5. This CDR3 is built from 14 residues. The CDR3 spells CASTRTGITDTQYF. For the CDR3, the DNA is TGTGCCAGCACTCGGACAGGGATCACAGATACGCAGTATTTT.

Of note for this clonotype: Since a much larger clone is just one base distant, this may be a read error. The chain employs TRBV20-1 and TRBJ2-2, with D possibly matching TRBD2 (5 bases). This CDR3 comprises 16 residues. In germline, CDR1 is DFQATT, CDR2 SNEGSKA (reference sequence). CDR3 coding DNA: TGCAGTGCTAGAGATCTTCGGCAAGCGAACACCGGGGAGCTGATTTTT. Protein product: CSARDLRQANTGELIF.

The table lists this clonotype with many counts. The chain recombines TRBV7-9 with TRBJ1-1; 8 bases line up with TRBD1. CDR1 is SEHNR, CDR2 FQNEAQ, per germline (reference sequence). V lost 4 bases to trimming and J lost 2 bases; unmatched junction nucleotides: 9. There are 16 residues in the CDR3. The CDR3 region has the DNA TGTGCCAGCAGCTCCCTGGCCGGGACAGGTAACACTGAAGCTTTCTTT. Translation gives CASSSLAGTGNTEAFF.

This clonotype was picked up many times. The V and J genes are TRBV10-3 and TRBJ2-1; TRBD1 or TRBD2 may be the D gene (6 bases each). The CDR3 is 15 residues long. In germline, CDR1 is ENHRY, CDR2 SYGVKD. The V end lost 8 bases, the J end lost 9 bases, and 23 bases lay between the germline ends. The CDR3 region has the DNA TGTGCCATCGGGGGGCGCGGGACGAAGGTGGGTGAGCAGTTCTTC. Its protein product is CAIGGRGTKVGEQFF.

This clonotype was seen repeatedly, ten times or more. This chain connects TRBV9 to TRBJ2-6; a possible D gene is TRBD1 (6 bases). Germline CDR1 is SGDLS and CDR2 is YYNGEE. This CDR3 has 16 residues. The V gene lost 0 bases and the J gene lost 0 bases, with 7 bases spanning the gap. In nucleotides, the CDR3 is TGTGCCAGCAGCGTAGGGACAGCCTCTGGGGCCAACGTCCTGACTTTC. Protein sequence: CASSVGTASGANVLTF.

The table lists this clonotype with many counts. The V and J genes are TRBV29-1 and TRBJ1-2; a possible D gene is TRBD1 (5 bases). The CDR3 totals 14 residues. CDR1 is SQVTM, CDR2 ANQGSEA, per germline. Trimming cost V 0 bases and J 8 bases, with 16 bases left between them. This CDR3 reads CSVEDTGALSGYTF. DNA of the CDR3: TGCAGCGTTGAAGACACAGGCGCCCTATCCGGCTACACCTTC.

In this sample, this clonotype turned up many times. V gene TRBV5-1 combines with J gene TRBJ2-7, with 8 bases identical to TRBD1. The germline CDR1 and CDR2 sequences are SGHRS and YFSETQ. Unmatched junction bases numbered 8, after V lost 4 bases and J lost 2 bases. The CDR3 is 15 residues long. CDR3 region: CASSVGPGGAYEQYV. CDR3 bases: TGCGCCAGCAGCGTCGGACCAGGGGGCGCCTACGAGCAGTACGTC.

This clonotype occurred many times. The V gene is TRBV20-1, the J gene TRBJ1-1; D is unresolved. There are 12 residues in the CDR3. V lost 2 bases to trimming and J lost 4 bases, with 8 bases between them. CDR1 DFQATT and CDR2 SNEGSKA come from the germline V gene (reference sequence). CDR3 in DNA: TGCAGTGCTAGATCAAGCCTCACTGAAGCTTTCTTT. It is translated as CSARSSLTEAFF.

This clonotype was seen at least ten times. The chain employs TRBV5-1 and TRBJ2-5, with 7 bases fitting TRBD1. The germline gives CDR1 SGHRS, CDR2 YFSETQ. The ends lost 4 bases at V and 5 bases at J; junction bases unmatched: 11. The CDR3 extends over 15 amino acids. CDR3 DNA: TGCGCCAGCAGCGACCGACAGGGTGGGCGCGAGACCCAGTACTTC. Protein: CASSDRQGGRETQYF.

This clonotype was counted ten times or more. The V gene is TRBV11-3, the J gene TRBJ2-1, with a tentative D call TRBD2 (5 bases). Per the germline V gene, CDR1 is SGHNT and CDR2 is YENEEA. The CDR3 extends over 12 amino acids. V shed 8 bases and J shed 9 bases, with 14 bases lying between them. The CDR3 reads CASRVKRGEQFF. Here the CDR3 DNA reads TGTGCCAGCCGAGTTAAACGGGGTGAGCAGTTCTTC.